Detailed here is one T cell receptor beta chain. The record originates from a study of blood T cells in healthy people across ages. The wider study: Per two T cells, about one barcoded beta molecule was captured through template switching.

A second roughly 6 to 11 cycle PCR used barcoded and J-beta primers. Using its own MiXCR run on the 5' RACE reads, TCRdb lists one record per CDR3 protein. Of under 1 million distinct CDR3 sequences listed, under 55% are singletons. CDR1 MRHNA and CDR2 SNTAGT come from the germline V gene. The CDR3 extends over 16 amino acids. Trimming pared 2 bases from V and 0 bases from J, leaving 12 bases between. This chain joins TRBV6-4 and TRBJ2-3; D uncertain. The receptor's source is a man aged 55 to 69 in good health. Input material: blood. CDR3 bases: TGTGCCAGCAGTGACCGTCCCGGGCCAAGCACAGATACGCAGTATTTT. Its protein is CASSDRPGPSTDTQYF.